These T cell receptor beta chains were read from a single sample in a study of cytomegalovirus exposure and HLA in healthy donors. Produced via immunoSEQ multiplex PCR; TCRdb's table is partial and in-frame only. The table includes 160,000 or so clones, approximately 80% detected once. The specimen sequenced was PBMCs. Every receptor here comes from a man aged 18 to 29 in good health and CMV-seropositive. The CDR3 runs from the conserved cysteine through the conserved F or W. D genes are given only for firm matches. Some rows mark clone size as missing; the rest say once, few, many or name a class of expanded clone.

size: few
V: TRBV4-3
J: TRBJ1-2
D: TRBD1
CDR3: CASSLQGAGVNYGYTF
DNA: TGCGCCAGCAGCCTACAGGGGGCTGGAGTTAACTATGGCTACACCTTC

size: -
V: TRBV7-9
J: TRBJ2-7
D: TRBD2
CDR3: CSSSPTGLAGYEQYF
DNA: TGTTCCAGCAGCCCCACGGGACTAGCGGGATACGAGCAGTACTTC

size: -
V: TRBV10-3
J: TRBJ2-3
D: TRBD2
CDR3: CAIRRTSGGARTDTQYF
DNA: TGTGCCATCAGGCGGACTAGCGGGGGGGCCCGCACAGATACGCAGTATTTT

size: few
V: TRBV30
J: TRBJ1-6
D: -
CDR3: CAWRGRLNSPLHF
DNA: TGTGCCTGGAGGGGTAGACTCAATTCACCCCTCCACTTT

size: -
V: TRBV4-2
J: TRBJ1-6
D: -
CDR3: CASSQDRGSNSPLHF
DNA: TGTGCCAGCAGCCAAGACAGGGGAAGTAATTCACCCCTCCACTTT

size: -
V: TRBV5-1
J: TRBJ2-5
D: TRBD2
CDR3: CASSPGTSEETQYF
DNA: TGCGCCAGCAGCCCGGGGACTAGCGAAGAGACCCAGTACTTC

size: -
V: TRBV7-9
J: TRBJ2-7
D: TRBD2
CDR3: CASSRTSGNSYEQYF
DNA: TGTGCCAGCAGTAGGACTAGCGGGAACTCCTACGAGCAGTACTTC

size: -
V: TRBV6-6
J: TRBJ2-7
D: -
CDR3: CASSYSLKESYEQYF
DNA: TGTGCCAGCAGTTACTCGCTAAAAGAAAGCTACGAGCAGTACTTC

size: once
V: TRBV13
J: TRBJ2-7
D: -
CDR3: CASSPGRGTYEQYF
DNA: TGTGCCAGCAGCCCGGGAAGAGGAACCTACGAGCAGTACTTC

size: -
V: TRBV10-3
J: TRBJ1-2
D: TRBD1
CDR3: CAISGRTGDYGYTF
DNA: TGTGCCATCAGTGGCCGGACAGGGGACTATGGCTACACCTTC

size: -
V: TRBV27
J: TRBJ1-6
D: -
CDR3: CASSLSGTGNSPLHF
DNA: TGTGCCAGCAGTTTATCCGGCACGGGAAATTCACCCCTCCACTTT

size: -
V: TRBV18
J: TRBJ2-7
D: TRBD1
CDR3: CASSPTGDAYEQYF
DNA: TGTGCCAGCTCACCGACAGGGGACGCGTACGAGCAGTACTTC

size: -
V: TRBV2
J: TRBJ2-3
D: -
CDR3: CASSSEGEGDTQYF
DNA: TGTGCCAGCAGTTCAGAGGGGGAAGGAGATACGCAGTATTTT

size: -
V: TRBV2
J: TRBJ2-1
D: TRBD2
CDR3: CASRDPSGAPYNEQFF
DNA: TGTGCCAGCAGAGACCCTAGCGGCGCCCCCTACAATGAGCAGTTCTTC

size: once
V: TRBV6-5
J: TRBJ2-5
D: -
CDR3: CASRGTTYGEETQYF
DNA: TGTGCCAGCAGAGGAACTACATACGGGGAAGAGACCCAGTACTTC

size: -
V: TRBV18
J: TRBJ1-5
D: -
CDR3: CASSPSRSSLDQPQHF
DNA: TGTGCCAGCTCACCTTCCCGGTCTTCCCTCGATCAGCCCCAGCATTTT

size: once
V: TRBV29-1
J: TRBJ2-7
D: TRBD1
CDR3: CSVEPGTGGSSEQYF
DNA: TGCAGCGTTGAACCTGGGACAGGGGGCTCATCCGAGCAGTACTTC

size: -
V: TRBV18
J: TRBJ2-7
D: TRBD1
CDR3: CASSSIEVDRGSYEQYF
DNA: TGTGCCAGCTCATCAATAGAGGTAGACAGGGGCTCCTACGAGCAGTACTTC

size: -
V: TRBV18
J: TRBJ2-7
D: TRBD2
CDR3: CASSPASGRGHEQYF
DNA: TGTGCCAGCTCACCGGCTAGCGGGAGAGGCCACGAGCAGTACTTC

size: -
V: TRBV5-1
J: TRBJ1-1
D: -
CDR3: CASSPNKNAGGLYEAFF
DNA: TGCGCCAGCAGCCCTAACAAAAATGCGGGGGGGCTTTATGAAGCTTTCTTT